The clone carrying this TCR beta chain turned up a few times. Through a sample-barcoded 5' primer and a J-beta primer mix, a second PCR was run for roughly 6 to 11 cycles. The authors tagged each cDNA molecule using a template-switch adaptor with 12 random nucleotides. TCRdb re-called the 5' RACE reads through MiXCR, storing one row per CDR3 protein. This table holds about 380,000 distinct CDR3 sequences, about 52% found once. Per-sample PBMC isolation yielded at least 6 million cells. These data belong to a study of blood T cells in healthy people across ages. The CDR3 runs to 12 residues. Trimming took off 6 bases at V and 3 bases at J, with 3 bases between the two ends.

The V call is TRBV12-3 or TRBV12-4, the J call TRBJ2-6, with D unresolved. The receptor comes from a man in his fifties or sixties in good health. The source material was blood. CDR3 loop: CASRLGANVLTF. In nucleotides, the CDR3 is TGTGCCAGCAGGCTTGGGGCCAACGTCCTGACTTTC.